This T cell receptor beta chain was recovered during a study of OX40 agonist ivuxolimab in advanced cancers. Overall study context: Prior therapy, whether anti-PD-1, anti-PD-L1 or anti-CTLA-4, was allowed, and under 50% had some. Three patients responded partially, comprising one with hepatocellular carcinoma and two with cutaneous melanoma. Whole-study results and caveats: Still undetermined is the antigen specificity of the expanded peripheral T cells.

Only in-frame clones appear in the TCRdb table, and some are missing; sequencing was by immunoSEQ multiplex PCR. The table shows 90,000 to 100,000 clones, with around 85% occurring only once. Blood was sampled at baseline, cycle 4 day 1, and cycle 7 day 1. As regards this clone: Antigen specificity is unknown.

Germline loops: CDR1 SGHTA, CDR2 FQGNSA. Trimming stripped 5 bases from V and 7 bases from J, with 14 bases between. CDR3 size: 13 residues. The chain carries TRBV7-2 and TRBJ1-2; D unresolved. Sequenced here: CD4+ or CD8+ T cells sorted from blood, sampled in a trial of the OX40 agonist ivuxolimab. The sequence was obtained from an adult with an advanced solid tumor such as melanoma, head and neck, liver or kidney cancer. The CDR3 is CASSPQSISGYTF. The CDR3 DNA reads TGTGCCAGCAGCCCCCAATCTATTAGTGGCTACACCTTC.